The present TCR beta chain was sequenced within a study of CD8+CD57+ T cells in acquired aplastic anemia (dated by TCRdb to 2017 to 2018). The study in broad terms: A mean of approximately 3 ug of DNA, ranging from roughly 0.18 to 30 ug, was extracted from sorted CD4+ and CD8+ cells. Mean read counts for healthy donor samples were around 10 million for CD4+ cells and about 12 million for CD8+ cells.

The CDR3 is 13 residues long, counting both termini. From a lookup of the germline V gene, CDR1 and CDR2 are SGHTA and FQGNSA. In regard to this clonotype: No antigen is known for it. This likely comes from a read error, as the CDR3 has no conserved phenylalanine or tryptophan at its end. It is unclear where the CDR3 begins or ends on the DNA, so no DNA is shown, and the CDR3 is as TCRdb lists it.

Genomic DNA served as template for TCR beta VDJ combination and CDR3 sequence profiling. TCR repertoire sequencing was run on an Illumina HiSeq 2000. Per the original workflow: Repertoire assessment relied on Simpson's diversity index, CDR3 size and DJ length profiles, and TRBV/TRBJ rearrangement plots. The most abundant DNA sequence in the deep sequencing data was taken as the immunodominant clone. CDR3 amino acid sequences were screened for sharing across subjects and were compared with published repertoires and the VDJdb database. The public sequencing data were trimmed at Q25 with fastp and processed into clonotypes with MiXCR by TCRdb, which kept only in-frame beta chains. Each CDR3 protein gets just one entry, which takes the most common genes and DNA from the rows behind it. These V and J calls are TCRdb output, not the study's own analysis. Recorded for this sample are about 400,000 distinct CDR3 sequences; 65% to 80% of them occurred a single time. The ten largest clones capture under 4.5% of the sample.

In this study, sorted CD4+ and CD8+ T cells from the blood of healthy subjects and of severe aplastic anemia patients had their TCR repertoires deep-sequenced. Ficoll-Paque density gradient centrifugation was used to isolate peripheral blood mononuclear cells. CD4+ and CD8+ T cells were sorted by FACS or magnetic beads before DNA extraction. Summary of the overall study and its limitations: No significant difference in CD8+ Simpson's diversity was found between patients and healthy controls (P=0.060). Some 27 CD8+ CDR3 sequences were found in both patients and controls but appeared to be highly expressed in patients and within the immunodominant clones of the patients.

The sequencing sample was made of sorted CD4+, CD8+, or CD8+CD57+ T cells (not recorded which) from PBMCs. This receptor was taken from a human donor in good health, serving as a control. The receptor chain draws on TRBV7-2 and TRBJ2-7; TRBD1, the table's D call, lacks a check against the DNA. CDR3 protein: CASSLEAGAGADT.